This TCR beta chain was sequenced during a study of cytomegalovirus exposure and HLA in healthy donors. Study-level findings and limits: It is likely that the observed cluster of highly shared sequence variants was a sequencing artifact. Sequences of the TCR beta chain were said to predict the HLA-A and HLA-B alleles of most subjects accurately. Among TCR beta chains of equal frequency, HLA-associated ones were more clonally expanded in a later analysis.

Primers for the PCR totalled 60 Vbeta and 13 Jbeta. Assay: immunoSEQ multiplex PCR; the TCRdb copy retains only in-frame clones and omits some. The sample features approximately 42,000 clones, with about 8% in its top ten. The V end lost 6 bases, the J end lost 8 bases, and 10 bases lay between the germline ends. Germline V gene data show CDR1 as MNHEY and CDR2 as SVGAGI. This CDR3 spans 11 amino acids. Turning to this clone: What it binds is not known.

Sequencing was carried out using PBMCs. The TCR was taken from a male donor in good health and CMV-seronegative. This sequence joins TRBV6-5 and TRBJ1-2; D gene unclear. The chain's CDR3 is CASSPGEGYTF. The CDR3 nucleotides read TGTGCCAGCAGCCCCGGGGAAGGCTACACCTTC.